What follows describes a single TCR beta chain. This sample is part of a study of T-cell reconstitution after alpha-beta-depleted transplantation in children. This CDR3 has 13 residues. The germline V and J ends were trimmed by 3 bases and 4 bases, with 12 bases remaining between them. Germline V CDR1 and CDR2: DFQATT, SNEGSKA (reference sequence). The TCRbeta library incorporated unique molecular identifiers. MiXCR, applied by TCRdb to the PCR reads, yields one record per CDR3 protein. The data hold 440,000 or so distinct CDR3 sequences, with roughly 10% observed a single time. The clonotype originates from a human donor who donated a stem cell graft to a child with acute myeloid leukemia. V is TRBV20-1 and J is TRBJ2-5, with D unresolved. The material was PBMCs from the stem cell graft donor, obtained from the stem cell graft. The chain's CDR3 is CSARVQVPETQYF. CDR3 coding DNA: TGCAGTGCTAGGGTCCAGGTCCCAGAGACCCAGTACTTC.